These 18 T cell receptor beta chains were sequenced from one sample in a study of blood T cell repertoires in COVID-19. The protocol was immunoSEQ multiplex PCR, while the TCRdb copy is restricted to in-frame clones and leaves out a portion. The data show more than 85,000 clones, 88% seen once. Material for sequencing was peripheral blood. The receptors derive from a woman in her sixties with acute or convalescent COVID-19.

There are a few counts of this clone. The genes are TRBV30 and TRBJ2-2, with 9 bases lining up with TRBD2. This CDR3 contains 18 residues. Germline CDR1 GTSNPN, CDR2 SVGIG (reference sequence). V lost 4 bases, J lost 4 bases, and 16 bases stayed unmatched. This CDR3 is CAWKRVSSGKLSTGELFF. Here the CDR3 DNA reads TGTGCCTGGAAGAGGGTGTCTAGCGGGAAATTGAGCACCGGGGAGCTGTTTTTT.

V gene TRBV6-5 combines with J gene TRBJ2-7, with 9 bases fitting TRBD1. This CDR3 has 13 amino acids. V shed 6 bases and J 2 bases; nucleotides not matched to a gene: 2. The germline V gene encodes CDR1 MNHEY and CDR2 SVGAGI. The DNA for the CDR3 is TGTGCCAGCAGGAGACAGGGGGCCTACGAGCAGTACGTC. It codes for CASRRQGAYEQYV.

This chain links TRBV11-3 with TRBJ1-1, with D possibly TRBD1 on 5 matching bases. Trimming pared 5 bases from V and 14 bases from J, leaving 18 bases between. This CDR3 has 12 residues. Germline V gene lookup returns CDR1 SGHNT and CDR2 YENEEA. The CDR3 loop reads CASSPPAGAAFF. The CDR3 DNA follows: TGTGCCAGCAGCCCGCCCGCTGGGGCCGCCTTCTTT. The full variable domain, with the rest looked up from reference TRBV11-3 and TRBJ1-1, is EAGVVQSPRYKIIEKKQPVAFWCNPISGHNTLYWYLQNLGQGPELLIRYENEEAVDDSQLPKDRFSAERLKGVDSTLKIQPAELGDSAVYLCASSPPAGAAFFGQGTRLTVV.

CDR3 in amino acids: CASSHYSNQPQHF. CDR3 nucleotide sequence: TGTGCCAGCAGTCACTATAGCAATCAGCCCCAGCATTTT. The rearrangement joins TRBV28 to TRBJ1-5; no definite D call. The CDR3 is 13 residues long. Germline loops: CDR1 MDHEN, CDR2 SYDVKM. V dropped 5 bases and J dropped 0 bases, with 5 bases sitting between them. Full variable domain (missing parts from reference TRBV28 and TRBJ1-5): DVKVTQSSRYLVKRTGEKVFLECVQDMDHENMFWYRQDPGLGLRLIYFSYDVKMKEKGDIPEGYSVSREKKERFSLILESASTNQTSMYLCASSHYSNQPQHFGDGTRLSIL.

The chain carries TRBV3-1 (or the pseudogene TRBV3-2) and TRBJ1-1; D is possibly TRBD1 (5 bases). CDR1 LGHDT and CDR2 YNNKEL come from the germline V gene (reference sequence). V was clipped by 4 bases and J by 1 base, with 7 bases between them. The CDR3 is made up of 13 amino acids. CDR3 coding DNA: TGTGCCAGCAGCCGAACAGGGAACACTGAAGCTTTCTTT. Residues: CASSRTGNTEAFF.

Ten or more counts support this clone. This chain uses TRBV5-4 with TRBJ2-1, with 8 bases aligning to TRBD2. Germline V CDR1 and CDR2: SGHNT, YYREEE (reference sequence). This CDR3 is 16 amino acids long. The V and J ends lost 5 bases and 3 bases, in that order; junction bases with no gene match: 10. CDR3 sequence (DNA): TGTGCCAGCAGTCGCCGACGGACTAGCAACTACAATGAGCAGTTCTTC. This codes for CASSRRRTSNYNEQFF. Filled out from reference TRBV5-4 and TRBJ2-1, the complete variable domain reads ETGVTQSPTHLIKTRGQQVTLRCSSQSGHNTVSWYQQALGQGPQFIFQYYREEENGRGNFPPRFSGLQFPNYSSELNVNALELDDSALYLCASSRRRTSNYNEQFFGPGTRLTVL.

The DNA for the CDR3 is TGTGCCAGTAGTATAGTGGGACAGGGGTTTACAGATACGCAGTATTTT. Its protein is CASSIVGQGFTDTQYF. V is TRBV19 and J is TRBJ2-3, with 10 bases fitting TRBD1. The CDR3 extends over 16 amino acids. The germline V gene encodes CDR1 LNHDA and CDR2 SQIVND (reference sequence). After removal of 1 base from V and 3 bases from J, the junction contained 4 bases not matched to a gene.

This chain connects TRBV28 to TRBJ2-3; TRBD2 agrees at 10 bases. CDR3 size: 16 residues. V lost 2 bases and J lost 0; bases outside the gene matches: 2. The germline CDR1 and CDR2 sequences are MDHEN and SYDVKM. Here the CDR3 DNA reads TGTGCCAGCAGTTTAATTAGCGGGGGGAGCACAGATACGCAGTATTTT. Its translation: CASSLISGGSTDTQYF.

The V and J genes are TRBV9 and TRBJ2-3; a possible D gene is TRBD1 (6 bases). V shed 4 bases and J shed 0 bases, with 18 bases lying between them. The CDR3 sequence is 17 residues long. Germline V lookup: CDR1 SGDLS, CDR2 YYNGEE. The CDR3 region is CASSLTGQGPSTDTQYF. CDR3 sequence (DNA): TGTGCCAGCAGCCTAACCGGGCAGGGGCCTAGCACAGATACGCAGTATTTT.

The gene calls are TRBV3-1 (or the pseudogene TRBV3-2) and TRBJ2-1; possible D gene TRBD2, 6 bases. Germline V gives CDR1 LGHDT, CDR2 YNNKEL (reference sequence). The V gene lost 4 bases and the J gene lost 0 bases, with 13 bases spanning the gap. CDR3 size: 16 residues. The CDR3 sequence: CASSPLGGSSYNEQFF. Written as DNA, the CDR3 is TGTGCCAGCAGCCCCCTTGGGGGGAGCTCCTACAATGAGCAGTTCTTC.

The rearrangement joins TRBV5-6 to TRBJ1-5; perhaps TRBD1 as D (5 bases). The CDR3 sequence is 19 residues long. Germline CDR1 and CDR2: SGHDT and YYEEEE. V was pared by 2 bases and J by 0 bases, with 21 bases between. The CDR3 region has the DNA TGTGCCAGCAGCTTTAACTGGACAAAGCGAAGGGATAGCAATCAGCCCCAGCATTTT. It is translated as CASSFNWTKRRDSNQPQHF. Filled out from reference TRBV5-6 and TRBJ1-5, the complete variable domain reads DAGVTQSPTHLIKTRGQQVTLRCSPKSGHDTVSWYQQALGQGPQFIFQYYEEEERQRGNFPDRFSGHQFPNYSSELNVNALLLGDSALYLCASSFNWTKRRDSNQPQHFGDGTRLSIL.

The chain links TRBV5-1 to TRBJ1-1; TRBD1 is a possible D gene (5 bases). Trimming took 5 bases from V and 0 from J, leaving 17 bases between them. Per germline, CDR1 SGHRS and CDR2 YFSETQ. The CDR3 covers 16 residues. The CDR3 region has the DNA TGCGCCAGCAGACGTAGGCCGGGGGAATTGAACACTGAAGCTTTCTTT. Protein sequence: CASRRRPGELNTEAFF. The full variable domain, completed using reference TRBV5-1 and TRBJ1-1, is KAGVTQTPRYLIKTRGQQVTLSCSPISGHRSVSWYQQTPGQGLQFLFEYFSETQRNKGNFPGRFSGRQFSNSRSEMNVSTLELGDSALYLCASRRRPGELNTEAFFGQGTRLTVV.

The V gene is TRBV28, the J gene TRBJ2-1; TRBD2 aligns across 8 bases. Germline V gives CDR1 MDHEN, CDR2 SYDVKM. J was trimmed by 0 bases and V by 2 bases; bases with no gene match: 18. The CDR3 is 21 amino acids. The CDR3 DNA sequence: TGTGCCAGCAGTTTAGGGGCTGGGCGGGAGGACGATTACAGCTCCTACAATGAGCAGTTCTTC. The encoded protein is CASSLGAGREDDYSSYNEQFF.

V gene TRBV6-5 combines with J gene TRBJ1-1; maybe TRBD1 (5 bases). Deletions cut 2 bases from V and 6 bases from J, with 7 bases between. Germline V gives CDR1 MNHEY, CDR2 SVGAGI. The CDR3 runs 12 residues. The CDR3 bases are TGTGCCAGCAGTTACAGGGGTGCTGAAGCTTTCTTT. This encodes CASSYRGAEAFF.

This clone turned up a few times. The CDR3 loop is CASSLVPELLNTIYF. The CDR3 region has the DNA TGTGCCAGCAGCTTAGTTCCCGAGCTATTAAACACCATATATTTT. The chain combines TRBV7-9 with TRBJ1-3; D call uncertain. The CDR3 sequence is 15 residues long. V shed 1 base and J shed 6 bases, with 13 bases lying between them. Germline CDR1 is SEHNR and CDR2 is FQNEAQ (reference sequence).

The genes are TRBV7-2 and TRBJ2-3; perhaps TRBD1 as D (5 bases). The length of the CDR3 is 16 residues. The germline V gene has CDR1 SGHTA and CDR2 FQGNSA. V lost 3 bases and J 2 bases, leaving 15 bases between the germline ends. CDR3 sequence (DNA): TGTGCCAGCAGCTTCCCAGGGCAGACCCCCACAGATACGCAGTATTTT. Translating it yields CASSFPGQTPTDTQYF.

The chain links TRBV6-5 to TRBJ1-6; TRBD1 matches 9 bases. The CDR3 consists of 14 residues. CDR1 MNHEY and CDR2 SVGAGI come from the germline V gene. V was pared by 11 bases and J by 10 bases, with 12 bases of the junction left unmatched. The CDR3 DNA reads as TGTGCCGTCAGGACAGGGGTCGTAGGGTCACCCCTCCACTTT. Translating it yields CAVRTGVVGSPLHF.

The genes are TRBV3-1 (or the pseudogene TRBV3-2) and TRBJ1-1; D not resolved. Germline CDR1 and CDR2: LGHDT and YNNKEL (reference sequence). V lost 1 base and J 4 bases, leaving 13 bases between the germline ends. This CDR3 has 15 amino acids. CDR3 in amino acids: CASSQGPGGGTEAFF. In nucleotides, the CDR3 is TGTGCCAGCAGCCAAGGGCCAGGTGGTGGCACTGAAGCTTTCTTT.